These 10 T cell receptor beta chains came from one sample sequenced in a study of T-cell reconstitution after alpha-beta-depleted transplantation in children. Unique molecular identifiers tagged the TCRbeta library. Each CDR3 protein is one row after TCRdb ran MiXCR on the PCR reads. The sample contains a few hundred thousand distinct CDR3 sequences, 43% of which appear only once. The material sequenced was PBMCs, taken before TCRalphabeta/CD19-depleted stem cell transplant. The receptor source for this set is a girl between 2 and 10 years old with aplastic anemia, due to receive a stem cell transplant.

This clonotype was counted between two and nine times. The V gene is TRBV15, the J gene TRBJ2-3; no clear D. The CDR3 totals 14 residues. Germline V gene data show CDR1 as LNHNV and CDR2 as YYDKDF (reference sequence). The germline V and J ends were trimmed by 11 bases and 0 bases, with 15 bases remaining between them. The CDR3 loop reads CAARPSGSTDTQYF. In DNA form, the CDR3 reads TGTGCCGCAAGACCCTCTGGTAGCACAGATACGCAGTATTTT.

The CDR3 DNA is TGTGCCAGCAGCCCCTCTGGGCGGGGTTTCACAGATACGCAGTATTTT. It codes for CASSPSGRGFTDTQYF. The chain carries TRBV12-3 or TRBV12-4 and TRBJ2-3; TRBD2 is a possible D gene (6 bases). This CDR3 comprises 16 residues. V was cut by 6 bases and J by 2 bases, with 18 bases left in between.

This chain connects TRBV30 to TRBJ2-7; 10 bases map to TRBD2. Germline values: CDR1 GTSNPN, CDR2 SVGIG (reference sequence). This CDR3 has 16 amino acids. The trim removed 1 base at V and 3 bases at J, leaving 9 bases unmatched. Here the CDR3 DNA reads TGTGCCTGGAGTGGTCTAGCGGGAGTTTCTGGCTACGAGCAGTACTTC. It yields the protein CAWSGLAGVSGYEQYF.

This clonotype was detected only a few times. The V gene is TRBV4-1, the J gene TRBJ1-2; tentative D call: TRBD1 (5 bases). CDR1 MGHRA and CDR2 YSYEKL come from the germline V gene. V lost 0 bases and J 3 bases, leaving 14 bases between the germline ends. This CDR3 is built from 16 residues. The CDR3 is CASSQEFRDTDYGYTF. The CDR3 nucleotides read TGCGCCAGCAGCCAAGAATTCAGGGATACAGACTATGGCTACACCTTC.

This sequence joins TRBV29-1 and TRBJ1-5, with a tentative D call TRBD1 (6 bases). The CDR3 is 14 residues long. V gave up 4 bases and J gave up 2 bases, with 12 bases separating them. Germline CDR1 and CDR2: SQVTM and ANQGSEA. CDR3: CSVVWGQGNQPQHF. The CDR3 nucleotides read TGCAGCGTTGTTTGGGGGCAAGGCAATCAGCCCCAGCATTTT.

This clonotype appeared many times. The chain uses TRBV3-1 and TRBJ2-7; no clear D. CDR3 size: 14 residues. V was pared by 0 bases and J by 5 bases, with 11 bases between. Germline V lookup: CDR1 LGHDT, CDR2 YNNKEL (reference sequence). The CDR3 reads CASSQDAWPDEQYF. CDR3 bases: TGTGCCAGCAGCCAAGATGCCTGGCCGGACGAGCAGTACTTC.

This sequence joins TRBV20-1 and TRBJ2-5; 10 nucleotides line up with TRBD1. The CDR3 runs 15 residues. V lost 0 bases to trimming and J lost 5 bases; unmatched junction nucleotides: 6. CDR1 DFQATT and CDR2 SNEGSKA come from the germline V gene (reference sequence). This chain's CDR3 is CSARDPGQGRETQYF. DNA of the CDR3: TGCAGTGCTAGAGACCCGGGACAGGGGAGGGAGACCCAGTACTTC.

This clonotype was recorded a few times. V and J are TRBV7-9 and TRBJ2-7; TRBD1 agrees at 8 bases. The CDR3 totals 13 residues. Germline trimming cut 5 bases from V and 5 bases from J; bases unmatched to any gene: 5. Germline CDR1 SEHNR, CDR2 FQNEAQ (reference sequence). The CDR3: CASSLPGGDEQYF. The CDR3 nucleotides are TGTGCCAGCAGCCTTCCAGGGGGCGACGAGCAGTACTTC. The full variable domain, rest sourced from reference TRBV7-9 and TRBJ2-7, is DTGVSQNPRHKITKRGQNVTFRCDPISEHNRLYWYRQTLGQGPEFLTYFQNEAQLEKSRLLSDRFSAERPKGSFSTLEIQRTEQGDSAMYLCASSLPGGDEQYFGPGTRLTVT.

The rearrangement joins TRBV20-1 to TRBJ2-2; TRBD1 aligns across 9 bases. The length of the CDR3 is 14 residues. Germline CDR1 and CDR2: DFQATT and SNEGSKA (reference sequence). In DNA, the CDR3 is TGCAGCTTGCCTAGGGGACAGGGACGTCGGGAGCTGTTTTTT. It yields the protein CSLPRGQGRRELFF.

There are many counts of this clonotype. The rearrangement links TRBV11-2 to TRBJ2-1; maybe TRBD2 (5 bases). This CDR3 spans 13 amino acids. Germline V CDR1 and CDR2: SGHAT, FQNNGV. The V end was cut by 1 base, the J end by 6 bases, with 7 bases between. CDR3 amino acids: CASSLVSGNEQFF. CDR3 coding DNA: TGTGCCAGCAGCTTAGTAAGCGGCAATGAGCAGTTCTTC. The full variable domain, with the rest looked up from reference TRBV11-2 and TRBJ2-1, is EAGVAQSPRYKIIEKRQSVAFWCNPISGHATLYWYQQILGQGPKLLIQFQNNGVVDDSQLPKDRFSAERLKGVDSTLKIQPAKLEDSAVYLCASSLVSGNEQFFGPGTRLTVL.